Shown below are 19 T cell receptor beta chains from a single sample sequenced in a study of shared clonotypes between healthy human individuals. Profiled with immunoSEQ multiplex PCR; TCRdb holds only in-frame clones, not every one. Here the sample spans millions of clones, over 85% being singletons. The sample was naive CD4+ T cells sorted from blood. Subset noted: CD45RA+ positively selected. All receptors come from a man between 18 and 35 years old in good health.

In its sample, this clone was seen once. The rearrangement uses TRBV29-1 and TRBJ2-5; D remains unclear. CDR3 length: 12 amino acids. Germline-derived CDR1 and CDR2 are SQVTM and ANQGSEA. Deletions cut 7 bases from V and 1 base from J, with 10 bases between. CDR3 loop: CSAVPSQETQYF. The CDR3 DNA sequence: TGCAGCGCCGTCCCCAGCCAAGAGACCCAGTACTTC.

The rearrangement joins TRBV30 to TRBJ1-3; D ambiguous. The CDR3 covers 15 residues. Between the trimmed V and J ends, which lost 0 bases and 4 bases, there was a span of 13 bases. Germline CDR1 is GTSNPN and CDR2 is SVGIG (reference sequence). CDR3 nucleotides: TGTGCCTGGAGTGTACGGGTCGCGGCCGGAAACACCATATATTTT. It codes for CAWSVRVAAGNTIYF.

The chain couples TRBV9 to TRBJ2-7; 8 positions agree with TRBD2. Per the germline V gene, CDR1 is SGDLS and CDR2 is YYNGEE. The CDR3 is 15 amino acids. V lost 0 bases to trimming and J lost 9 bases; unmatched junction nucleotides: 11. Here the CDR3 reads CASSVGFSGTTTQYF. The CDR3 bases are TGTGCCAGCAGCGTAGGGTTTAGCGGGACTACGACGCAGTACTTC.

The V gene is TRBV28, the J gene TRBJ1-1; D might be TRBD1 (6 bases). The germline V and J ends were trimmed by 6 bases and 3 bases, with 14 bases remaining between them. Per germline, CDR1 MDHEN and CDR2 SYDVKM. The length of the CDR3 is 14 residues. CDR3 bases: TGTGCCAGCAGGCACAGGGCAAGCGACACTGAAGCTTTCTTT. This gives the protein CASRHRASDTEAFF.

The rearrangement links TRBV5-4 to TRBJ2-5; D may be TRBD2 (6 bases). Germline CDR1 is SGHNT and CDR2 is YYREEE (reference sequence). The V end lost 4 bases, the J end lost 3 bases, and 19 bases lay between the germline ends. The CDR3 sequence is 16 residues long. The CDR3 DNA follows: TGTGCCAGCAGCGAGGGCGGGACGAACATAAAAGAGACCCAGTACTTC. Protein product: CASSEGGTNIKETQYF.

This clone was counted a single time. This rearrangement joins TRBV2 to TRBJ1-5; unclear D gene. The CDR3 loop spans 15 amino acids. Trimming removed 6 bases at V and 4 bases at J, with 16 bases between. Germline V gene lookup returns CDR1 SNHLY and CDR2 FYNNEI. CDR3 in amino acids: CASSLELAANQPQHF. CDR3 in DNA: TGTGCCAGCAGCCTTGAGTTAGCAGCGAATCAGCCCCAGCATTTT.

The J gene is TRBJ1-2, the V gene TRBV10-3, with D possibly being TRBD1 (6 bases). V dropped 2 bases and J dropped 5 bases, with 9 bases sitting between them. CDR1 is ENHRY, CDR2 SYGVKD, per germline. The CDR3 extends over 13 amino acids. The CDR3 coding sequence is TGTGCCATCAGTGAGGGTGGACAGTATGGCTACACCTTC. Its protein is CAISEGGQYGYTF.

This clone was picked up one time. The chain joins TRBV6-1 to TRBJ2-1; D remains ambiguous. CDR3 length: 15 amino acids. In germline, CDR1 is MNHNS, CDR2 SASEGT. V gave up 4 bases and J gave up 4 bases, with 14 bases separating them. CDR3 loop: CASSVRADRYNEQFF. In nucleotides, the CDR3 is TGTGCCAGCAGTGTAAGGGCAGACCGATACAATGAGCAGTTCTTC.

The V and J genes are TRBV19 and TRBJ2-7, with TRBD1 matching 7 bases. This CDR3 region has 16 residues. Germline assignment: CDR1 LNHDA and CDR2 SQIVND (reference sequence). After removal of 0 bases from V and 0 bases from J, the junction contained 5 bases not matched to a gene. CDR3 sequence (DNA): TGTGCCAGTAGTATAGAGGGACAGACAAGCTCCTACGAGCAGTACTTC. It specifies CASSIEGQTSSYEQYF.

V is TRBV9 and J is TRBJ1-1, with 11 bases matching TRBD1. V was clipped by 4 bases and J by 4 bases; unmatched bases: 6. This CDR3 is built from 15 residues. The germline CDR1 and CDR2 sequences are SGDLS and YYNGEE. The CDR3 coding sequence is TGTGCCAGCAGCTTCACGGACAGGGGGCTCACTGAAGCTTTCTTT. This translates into CASSFTDRGLTEAFF.

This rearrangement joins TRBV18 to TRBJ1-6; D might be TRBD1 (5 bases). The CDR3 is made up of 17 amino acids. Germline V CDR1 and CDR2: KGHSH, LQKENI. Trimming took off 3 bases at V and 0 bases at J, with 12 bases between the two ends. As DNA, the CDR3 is TGTGCCAGCTCACCGGGACTTATGAGCTCCTATAATTCACCCCTCCACTTT. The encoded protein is CASSPGLMSSYNSPLHF.

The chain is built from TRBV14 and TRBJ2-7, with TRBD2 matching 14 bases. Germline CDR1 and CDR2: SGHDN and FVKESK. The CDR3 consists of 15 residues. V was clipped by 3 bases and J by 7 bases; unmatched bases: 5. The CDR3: CASSHGGLAGVEQYF. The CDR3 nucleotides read TGTGCCAGCAGCCATGGGGGACTAGCGGGAGTTGAGCAGTACTTC.

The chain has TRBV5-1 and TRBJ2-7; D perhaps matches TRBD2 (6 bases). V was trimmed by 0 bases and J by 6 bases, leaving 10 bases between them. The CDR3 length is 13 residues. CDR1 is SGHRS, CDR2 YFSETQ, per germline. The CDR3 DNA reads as TGCGCCAGCAGCTTGGAGGACGGGGGCGAGCAGTACTTC. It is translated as CASSLEDGGEQYF.

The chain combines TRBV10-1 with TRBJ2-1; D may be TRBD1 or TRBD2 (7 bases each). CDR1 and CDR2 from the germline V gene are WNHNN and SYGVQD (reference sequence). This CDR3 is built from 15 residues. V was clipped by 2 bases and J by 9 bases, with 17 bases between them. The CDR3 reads CASSEANRGGGEQFF. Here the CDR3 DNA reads TGCGCCAGCAGTGAGGCTAACAGGGGAGGGGGTGAGCAGTTCTTC.

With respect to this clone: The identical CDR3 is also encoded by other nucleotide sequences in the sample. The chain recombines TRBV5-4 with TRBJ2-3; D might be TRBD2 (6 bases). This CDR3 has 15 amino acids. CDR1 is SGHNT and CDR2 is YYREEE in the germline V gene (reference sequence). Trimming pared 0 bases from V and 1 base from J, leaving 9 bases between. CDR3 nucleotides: TGTGCCAGCAGCTTGGCGGGGGTGGGCACAGATACGCAGTATTTT. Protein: CASSLAGVGTDTQYF.

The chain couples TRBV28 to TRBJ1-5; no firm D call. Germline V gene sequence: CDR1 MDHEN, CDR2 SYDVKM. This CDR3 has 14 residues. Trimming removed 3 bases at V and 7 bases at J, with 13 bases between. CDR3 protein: CASSFPSSGQPQHF. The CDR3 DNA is TGTGCCAGCAGTTTCCCCTCTTCGGGGCAGCCCCAGCATTTT.

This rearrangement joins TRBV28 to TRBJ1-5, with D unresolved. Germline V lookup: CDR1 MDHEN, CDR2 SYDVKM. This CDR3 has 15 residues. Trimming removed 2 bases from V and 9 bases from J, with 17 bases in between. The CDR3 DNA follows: TGTGCCAGCAGTTTAACGAGGACCCCACGGGGGCCCCAGCATTTT. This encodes CASSLTRTPRGPQHF.

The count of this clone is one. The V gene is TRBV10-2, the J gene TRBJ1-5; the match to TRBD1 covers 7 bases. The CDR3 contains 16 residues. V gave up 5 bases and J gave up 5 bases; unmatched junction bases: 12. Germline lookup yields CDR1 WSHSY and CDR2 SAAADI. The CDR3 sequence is CASSPLGTVDYQPQHF. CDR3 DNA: TGCGCCAGCAGTCCCCTCGGGACAGTGGATTATCAGCCCCAGCATTTT.

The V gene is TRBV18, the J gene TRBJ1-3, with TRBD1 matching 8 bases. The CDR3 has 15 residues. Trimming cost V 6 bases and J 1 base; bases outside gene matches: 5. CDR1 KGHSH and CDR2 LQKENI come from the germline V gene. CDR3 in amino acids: CASSEQGGSGNTIYF. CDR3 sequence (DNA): TGTGCCAGCTCCGAACAGGGGGGTTCTGGAAACACCATATATTTT.